The T cell receptor (beta chain) described here comes from a study of OX40 agonist ivuxolimab in advanced cancers. Overall study: Dosing consisted of intravenous ivuxolimab at 0.01 to 10 mg/kg every 2 weeks. Patients undergoing dose escalation presented with hepatocellular carcinoma, melanoma, renal cell or head and neck cancer.

V was clipped by 2 bases and J by 6 bases, with 5 bases between them. CDR3 size: 12 residues. Looked up from germline, CDR1 is ENHRY and CDR2 is SYGVKD. General observations from the study: Dosing at 0.1 to 3.0 mg/kg was accompanied by clonal expansion of CD4+ and CD8+ blood T cells by week 6.

This table comes from immunoSEQ multiplex PCR, and its TCRdb copy is limited to in-frame clones, with some not included. The data contain tens of thousands of clones, approximately 91% of them singletons. Remarks on this clone: The target antigen is unknown.

This receptor was taken from an adult with an advanced solid tumor such as melanoma, head and neck, liver or kidney cancer. V gene TRBV10-3 combines with J gene TRBJ2-1; D gene ambiguous. Material: CD4+ or CD8+ T cells sorted from blood, obtained in a trial of the OX40 agonist ivuxolimab. In DNA, the CDR3 is TGTGCCATCAGTGAGGTGCGCAATGAGCAGTTCTTC. This encodes CAISEVRNEQFF.